This T cell receptor (beta chain) was recorded in a study of control samples from healthy donors and cancer patients. Libraries were prepared by immunoSEQ multiplex PCR; TCRdb keeps only in-frame clonotypes and omits some of them. Of fewer than 120,000 clones in the sample, more than 75% were seen once. J gave up 5 bases and V 4 bases, and 12 bases lay outside the gene matches. CDR3 size: 16 residues. Germline CDR1 ENHRY, CDR2 SYGVKD. Sequences were obtained from PBMCs. V usage is TRBV10-3 and J usage is TRBJ2-5; 8 positions match TRBD2. The receptor's source is a woman in her sixties or seventies with lung cancer. The CDR3: CAISGTLAEVGETQYF. DNA of the CDR3: TGTGCCATCAGTGGCACACTAGCGGAGGTGGGGGAGACCCAGTACTTC.